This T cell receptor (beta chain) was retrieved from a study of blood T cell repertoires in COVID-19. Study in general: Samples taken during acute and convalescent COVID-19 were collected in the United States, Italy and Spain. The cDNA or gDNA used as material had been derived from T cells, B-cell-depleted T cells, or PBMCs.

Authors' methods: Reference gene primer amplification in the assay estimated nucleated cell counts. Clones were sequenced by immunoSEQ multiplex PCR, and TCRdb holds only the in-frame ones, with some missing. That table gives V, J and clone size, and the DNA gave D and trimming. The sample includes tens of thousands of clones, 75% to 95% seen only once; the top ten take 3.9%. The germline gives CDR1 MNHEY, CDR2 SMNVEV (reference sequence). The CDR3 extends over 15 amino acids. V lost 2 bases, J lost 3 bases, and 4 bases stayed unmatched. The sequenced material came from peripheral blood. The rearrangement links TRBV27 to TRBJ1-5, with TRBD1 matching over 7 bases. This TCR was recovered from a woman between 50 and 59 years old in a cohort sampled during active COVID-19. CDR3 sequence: CASSLIRGANQPQHF. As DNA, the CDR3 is TGTGCCAGCAGTTTAATCAGGGGGGCCAATCAGCCCCAGCATTTT.